This T cell receptor beta chain was retrieved from a study of blood T cell repertoires in COVID-19. Study in general: T cells, B-cell-depleted T cells, or PBMCs supplied cDNA or gDNA.

CDR3 length: 14 residues. V trimming: 7 bases; J trimming: 5 bases; junction bases outside the gene matches: 6. Germline CDR1 reads SGHVS; CDR2 reads FQNEAQ. Source study methods: From reference gene primer amplification, estimates of nucleated cell counts were derived. Some clones are missing from TCRdb's copy, which holds only in-frame ones; the method was immunoSEQ multiplex PCR. V and J calls plus clone size are reproduced from that table; the DNA served to infer D and trimming. This sample has around 310,000 clones, with nearly 90% found just once. This clonotype was sampled from a woman in her forties with COVID-19, enrolled during active disease. The sequencing input was peripheral blood. The chain recombines TRBV7-8 with TRBJ2-3; 10 bases fit TRBD2. CDR3 DNA: TGTGCCAGCAAGAGCGGGGGGGCCGGAGATACGCAGTATTTT. Translating it yields CASKSGGAGDTQYF.